This TCR delta chain stems from a study of gamma-delta chains in newborns, infants, children. Overall study: Polyclonal expansion of innate γδ T cells after birth follows microbial exposure.

TCRdb ran CATT on the reads. Among 6,500 to 8,000 delta-chain clones, about 11% were seen once, and the ten largest hold approximately 7%. The receptor was isolated from a child who was a newborn, infant or young child, either healthy, febrile or measles-vaccinated (not recorded which). The sequenced sample consisted of blood.

The CDR3: CACDTVGWVSLTAQLFF. For the CDR3, the DNA is TGTGCCTGTGACACGGTGGGCTGGGTCTCTTTGACAGCACAACTCTTCTTT. J is TRDJ2 and V is TRDV2, with a weak D call TRDD3 (5 bases). Germline matching of the DNA provided the J gene here, since TCRdb leaves it blank. Germline V gene data show CDR1 as GEAIGNYY and CDR2 as EKD. The length of the CDR3 is 17 residues. Trimming shortened V by 1 base and J by 0 bases, and 14 bases separated the two germline ends.